Listed below are T cell receptor beta chains from one sample, sequenced in a study of blood T cell repertoires in COVID-19. This table comes from immunoSEQ multiplex PCR, and its TCRdb copy is limited to in-frame clones, with some not included. The sample lists some 240,000 clones, roughly 84% occurring once. What was sequenced was peripheral blood. These receptors were collected from a woman in her 40s who had recovered from COVID-19. The CDR3 runs from the conserved cysteine through the conserved F or W. The D gene is left open where the match is weak. Only part of the rows carry a size: once, few, many, or a class if the clone is expanded.

>TRBV19|14|NA|TRBJ2-3|NA
TGTGCCAGTAGTGTGGGGGGTAGCACAGATACGCAGTATTTT
CASSVGGSTDTQYF
>TRBV6-6|12|NA|TRBJ2-7|NA
TGTGCCAGCAACGACCCGGAGGACGAGCAGTACTTC
CASNDPEDEQYF
>TRBV19|15|NA|TRBJ1-4|TRBD1
TGTGCCAGTAGCCTCACCGGGACAGGGGATGAAAAACTGTTTTTT
CASSLTGTGDEKLFF
>TRBV12-3/TRBV12-4|13|NA|TRBJ1-1|NA
TGTGCCAGCAGTCGGACAGTGAACACTGAAGCTTTCTTT
CASSRTVNTEAFF
>TRBV27|13|NA|TRBJ1-3|NA
TGTGCCAGCACCCTAGCGGGCGGAAACACCATATATTTT
CASTLAGGNTIYF
>TRBV14|19|NA|TRBJ2-7|TRBD2
TGTGCCAGCAGCCAAGGTCCAGGGGGACTAGCGGGGGGTCCCCACGAGCAGTACTTC
CASSQGPGGLAGGPHEQYF
>TRBV9|15|NA|TRBJ2-1|TRBD1
TGTGCCAGCAGCCCCCGGGACAGGGGGCTCAATGAGCAGTTCTTC
CASSPRDRGLNEQFF
>TRBV3-1/TRBV3-2|20|NA|TRBJ2-4|NA
TGTGCCAGCAGCCAAGACAGTAGAAGGGTAGGGGGGGCGTCCAAAAACATTCAGTACTTC
CASSQDSRRVGGASKNIQYF
>TRBV10-3|15|NA|TRBJ1-4|TRBD1
TGTGCCATCAGTGAGTCCACAGGGGCAAATGAAAAACTGTTTTTT
CAISESTGANEKLFF
>TRBV28|13|NA|TRBJ1-1|NA
TGTGCCAGCAGAGACCGGGGGAACACTGAAGCTTTCTTT
CASRDRGNTEAFF
>TRBV27|15|NA|TRBJ1-6|NA
TGTGCCAGCAGTTTAATCCAAGCTTATAATTCACCCCTCCACTTT
CASSLIQAYNSPLHF
>TRBV10-1|14|NA|TRBJ1-6|TRBD1
TGCGCCAGCAGGGGACAGGGGGGAAATTCACCCCTCCACTTT
CASRGQGGNSPLHF
>TRBV28|12|NA|TRBJ2-7|NA
TGTGCCAGCAGCGGTTCCTTTTACGAGCAGTACTTC
CASSGSFYEQYF
>TRBV7-2|19|NA|TRBJ2-3|TRBD2
TGTGCCAGCAGCTTAGTAGCGACTAGCGGGGGCCTAAGCACAGATACGCAGTATTTT
CASSLVATSGGLSTDTQYF
>TRBV19|15|few|TRBJ1-2|TRBD1
TGTGCCAGTAGTAAAGAGGACAGGGTAGGGTATGGCTACACCTTC
CASSKEDRVGYGYTF
>TRBV3-1/TRBV3-2|13|NA|TRBJ2-3|NA
TGTGCCAGCAGCCAAGAAGAACAGGGTACGCAGTATTTT
CASSQEEQGTQYF
>TRBV28|13|NA|TRBJ2-1|TRBD2
TGTGCCAGCAGCCCTAGCGGGGGGGATGAGCAGTTCTTC
CASSPSGGDEQFF
>TRBV7-2|13|once|TRBJ2-3|NA
TGTGCCAGCAGCTTAACTACAGGAGATACGCAGTATTTT
CASSLTTGDTQYF
>TRBV4-3|17|few|TRBJ2-1|NA
TGCGCCAGCAGCCCCCCCGCGGGGTTAAGCTCCTACAATGAGCAGTTCTTC
CASSPPAGLSSYNEQFF
>TRBV30|16|NA|TRBJ2-2|TRBD1
TGTGCCTGGAGAACAACCGGGACAGGGGTTACCGGGGAGCTGTTTTTT
CAWRTTGTGVTGELFF